This TCR beta chain was retrieved from a study of regulatory T cells in long-lasting Graves disease. Study summary: Persistent Graves' disease required over 5 years of antithyroid drugs and positive TSH receptor antibodies.

Trimming stripped 6 bases from V and 6 bases from J, with 19 bases between. The CDR3 has 14 residues. CDR1 and CDR2 from the germline V gene are DFQATT and SNEGSKA (reference sequence). The study's findings and limits: Newly diagnosed patients shared 950 to 1,000 public clonotypes; persistent patients shared a few thousand. Among samples with persistent disease, TRBV28, TRBJ1-2 and TRBJ2-5 were favored.

On this clonotype itself: No antigen is known for it.

Time point: persistent/refractory GD, antithyroid drugs over 5 years with positive TRAb. The TCR library was made from RNA extracted from PBMCs. Around 9.8 milliliters of peripheral blood were taken and placed in EDTA tubes. CDR3 regions were amplified by Arm-PCR using iRepertoire HTBI primers to build TCR beta libraries. MiXCR was run by TCRdb on the multiplex PCR reads, yielding one entry per CDR3 protein. Of more than 650,000 distinct CDR3 sequences in the sample, about 30% are singletons; the top ten hold roughly 41%. Sequencing used peripheral blood mononuclear cells (PBMCs), obtained when the disease was refractory, from a patient treated with antithyroid drugs. The clonotype was recovered from a female donor with Graves disease. V usage is TRBV20-1 and J usage is TRBJ2-3; D uncertain. CDR3 in amino acids: CSALGPKPGDTQYF. The CDR3 bases are TGCAGTGCGCTCGGACCGAAACCCGGGGATACGCAGTATTTT.